This entry lists 29 T cell receptor beta chains sequenced from one sample in a study of Graves' ophthalmopathy and Graves' hyperthyroidism. Transcripts of RNA were the source for amplifying TCR beta CDR3 regions. HTBI primers primed a first-round RT-PCR, and a second-round multiplex PCR followed. Each CDR3 protein gets one entry after TCRdb re-called the multiplex PCR reads with MiXCR. The table includes about 700,000 distinct CDR3 sequences, over 40% detected once. Sequenced: peripheral blood. These receptors were collected from an adult man with Graves' ophthalmopathy.

This clonotype has only one observation. The J gene is TRBJ2-6, the V gene TRBV7-6; the match to TRBD2 covers 7 bases. The V and J ends lost 2 bases and 4 bases, in that order; junction bases with no gene match: 5. CDR1 and CDR2 from the germline V gene are SGHVS and FNYEAQ. This CDR3 contains 16 residues. CDR3 residues: CASSLLSGVGANVLTF. In DNA form, the CDR3 reads TGTGCCAGCAGCTTACTAAGCGGGGTCGGGGCCAACGTCCTGACTTTC.

This clonotype was observed a single time. One end of the junction fails to match germline, which may point to a read error. V is TRBV7-8 and J is TRBJ2-1; 8 bases agree with TRBD2. Germline V gene sequence: CDR1 SGHVS, CDR2 FQNEAQ. This CDR3 region has 16 residues. Here the CDR3 reads CASSQYSRGLGHEQFF. DNA of the CDR3: TGCGCCAGCAGCCAATACTCAAGGGGACTAGGGCATGAGCAGTTCTTC.

This clonotype was seen a few times. V is TRBV19 and J is TRBJ2-2; 9 bases align to TRBD2. Germline V gene data show CDR1 as LNHDA and CDR2 as SQIVND (reference sequence). The CDR3 spans 14 residues. With V trimmed by 6 bases and J by 4 bases, 3 bases remained unmatched. CDR3 protein: CASRGGRGTGELFF. The CDR3 DNA is TGTGCCAGTAGGGGCGGGAGGGGCACCGGGGAGCTGTTTTTT.

This clonotype was recorded many times. J is TRBJ1-2 and V is TRBV7-2; no clear D gene. Germline CDR1 SGHTA, CDR2 FQGNSA. The CDR3 covers 14 residues. The V gene lost 6 bases and the J gene lost 0 bases, with 11 bases spanning the gap. DNA of the CDR3: TGTGCCAGCAGACCTGCCGACGCTAACTATGGCTACACCTTC. Amino acids: CASRPADANYGYTF.

As regards this clonotype: A read error may be the cause here, since a much bigger clone is one base away. The chain employs TRBV4-1 and TRBJ2-7; D gene ambiguous. From germline, CDR1 is MGHRA and CDR2 YSYEKL. The CDR3 length is 13 residues. In DNA, the CDR3 is TGCGCCAGCAGCCCTTTGTCGGAGTACGAGCAGCACTTC. It yields the protein CASSPLSEYEQHF.

The rearrangement joins TRBV10-3 to TRBJ2-7; 9 positions agree with TRBD2. This CDR3 has 14 amino acids. After removal of 4 bases from V and 4 bases from J, the junction contained 5 bases not matched to a gene. Germline V gene data show CDR1 as ENHRY and CDR2 as SYGVKD. The CDR3 loop reads CAISGSSGKYEQYF. Here the CDR3 DNA reads TGTGCCATCAGTGGGTCTAGCGGGAAGTACGAGCAGTACTTC.

The chain carries TRBV15 and TRBJ1-4, with 12 bases identical to TRBD1. The CDR3 contains 15 residues. After removal of 9 bases from V and 6 bases from J, the junction contained 8 bases not matched to a gene. CDR1 and CDR2 (germline): LNHNV, YYDKDF (reference sequence). CDR3 nucleotides: TGTGCCACGAACCGGGACAGGGGGCCCCATGAAAAACTGTTTTTT. It codes for CATNRDRGPHEKLFF.

This clonotype was found many times. The chain is built from TRBV11-3 and TRBJ2-7; 10 bases match TRBD2. Germline loops: CDR1 SGHNT, CDR2 YENEEA. Trimming removed 5 bases from V and 2 bases from J; junction bases left unmatched: 0. The CDR3 extends over 13 amino acids. CDR3 amino acids: CASSGLAAYEQYF. The DNA of the CDR3 is TGTGCCAGCAGCGGACTAGCGGCCTACGAGCAGTACTTC.

This clonotype came up many times. The chain joins TRBV29-1 to TRBJ2-5; 8 bases match TRBD1. This CDR3 contains 14 residues. The V gene's germline CDR1 is SQVTM and CDR2 ANQGSEA. V lost 8 bases to trimming and J lost 3 bases; unmatched junction nucleotides: 11. CDR3 protein: CSSREDRVKETQYF. The CDR3 DNA is TGCAGCTCCCGAGAGGACAGGGTAAAAGAGACCCAGTACTTC.

This clonotype was seen more than once but under ten times. This chain connects TRBV20-1 to TRBJ1-5; 7 bases match TRBD1. V shed 8 bases and J 1 base; nucleotides not matched to a gene: 8. The length of the CDR3 is 14 residues. Looked up from germline, CDR1 is DFQATT and CDR2 is SNEGSKA (reference sequence). The CDR3 here is CSTNRGGSNQPQHF. CDR3 in DNA: TGCAGTACTAACAGGGGTGGGAGCAATCAGCCCCAGCATTTT.

A few counts support this clonotype. The rearrangement joins TRBV6-6 to TRBJ1-2, with D possibly TRBD1 on 5 matching bases. The germline V and J ends were trimmed by 7 bases and 7 bases, with 13 bases remaining between them. This CDR3 is 12 amino acids long. Looked up from germline, CDR1 is MNHNY and CDR2 is SVGAGI (reference sequence). CDR3 DNA sequence: TGTGCCAGCAACACCGGGGGGGTTGGCTACACCTTC. Translating it yields CASNTGGVGYTF.

The gene calls are TRBV7-3 and TRBJ2-5, with D possibly matching TRBD1 (5 bases). Germline CDR1 and CDR2: SGHTA and FQGTGA. Trimming left V 5 bases short and J 5 bases short, with 27 bases between. The CDR3 contains 18 residues. CDR3 sequence: CASSQDLLTTAPRETQYF. DNA of the CDR3: TGTGCCAGCAGCCAAGATTTATTAACGACAGCCCCCAGGGAGACCCAGTACTTC.

The chain has TRBV7-9 and TRBJ2-1; D may be TRBD1 (5 bases). Trimming took 1 base from V and 7 from J, leaving 8 bases between them. Germline assignment: CDR1 SEHNR and CDR2 FQNEAQ (reference sequence). The CDR3 has 13 amino acids. CDR3 sequence reads: CASSLDQGNEQFF. The DNA of the CDR3 is TGTGCCAGCAGCTTAGATCAGGGAAATGAGCAGTTCTTC. The full variable domain, in which reference TRBV7-9 and TRBJ2-1 provide the parts outside the CDR3, is DTGVSQNPRHKITKRGQNVTFRCDPISEHNRLYWYRQTLGQGPEFLTYFQNEAQLEKSRLLSDRFSAERPKGSFSTLEIQRTEQGDSAMYLCASSLDQGNEQFFGPGTRLTVL.

This clonotype showed up just a few times. The chain is built from TRBV20-1 and TRBJ1-5, with 10 bases fitting TRBD1. CDR3 length equals 19 residues. With 6 bases clipped from V and 2 bases from J, the junction kept 19 bases outside the gene matches. Germline loops: CDR1 DFQATT, CDR2 SNEGSKA (reference sequence). The chain's CDR3 is CSAISFSPTGGGGNQPQHF. CDR3 bases: TGCAGTGCCATCTCATTCTCGCCGACAGGGGGCGGTGGCAATCAGCCCCAGCATTTT.

The V and J genes are TRBV29-1 and TRBJ2-7, with TRBD1 as a possible D gene (6 bases). The V gene lost 8 bases and the J gene lost 6 bases, with 11 bases spanning the gap. Per the germline V gene, CDR1 is SQVTM and CDR2 is ANQGSEA. The CDR3 consists of 10 residues. CDR3 DNA: TGCAGCTTGGAAGGGGGCGAGCAGTACTTC. Protein product: CSLEGGEQYF.

This chain joins TRBV12-3 or TRBV12-4 and TRBJ2-7, with D possibly being TRBD2 (5 bases). The CDR3 has 12 amino acids. The V end was cut by 2 bases, the J end by 5 bases, with 7 bases between. The DNA for the CDR3 is TGTGCCAGCAGTTTACTAGCCAACGAGCAGTACTTC. Translation gives CASSLLANEQYF.

This clonotype was counted at least ten times. This chain links TRBV7-9 with TRBJ1-5, with 7 nucleotides matching TRBD1. This CDR3 region has 18 residues. J gave up 0 bases and V 4 bases, and 12 bases lay outside the gene matches. Germline CDR1 is SEHNR and CDR2 is FQNEAQ (reference sequence). The CDR3 nucleotides read TGTGCCAGCAGCTCTCTGGGGATGGGGACAGATAGCAATCAGCCCCAGCATTTT. Its protein is CASSSLGMGTDSNQPQHF.

The CDR3: CASRYEWTGPYEQYF. The CDR3 DNA follows: TGTGCCAGCAGATACGAATGGACAGGACCTTACGAGCAGTACTTC. V is TRBV7-2 and J is TRBJ2-7, with 7 nucleotides matching TRBD1. The CDR3 runs to 15 residues. V was pared by 6 bases and J by 4 bases, with 12 bases of the junction left unmatched. Germline values: CDR1 SGHTA, CDR2 FQGNSA.

This clonotype occurred many times. This chain joins TRBV16 and TRBJ1-2; D is unresolved. Germline assignment: CDR1 KGHSY and CDR2 FQNENV. Trimming pared 0 bases from V and 4 bases from J, leaving 3 bases between. The CDR3 is 12 amino acids. CDR3 sequence (DNA): TGTGCCAGCAGCCAATCGTCCTATGGCTACACCTTC. It yields the protein CASSQSSYGYTF.

This chain connects TRBV9 to TRBJ2-1, with 9 bases aligning to TRBD2. Germline CDR1 is SGDLS and CDR2 is YYNGEE. This CDR3 contains 14 residues. The J segment lost 10 bases and the V segment lost 4 bases, leaving 9 bases of the junction unmatched. CDR3 residues: CASSQTGLADEQFF. The DNA of the CDR3 is TGTGCCAGCAGCCAAACGGGACTAGCTGACGAGCAGTTCTTC.

This clonotype was seen many times. The chain couples TRBV2 to TRBJ2-7, with D unclear. The CDR3 totals 15 residues. The germline gives CDR1 SNHLY, CDR2 FYNNEI. V shed 1 base and J shed 0 bases, with 10 bases lying between them. CDR3 coding DNA: TGTGCCAGCAGTGAAGGCAGGATCTACTCCTACGAGCAGTACTTC. This codes for CASSEGRIYSYEQYF.

Comments on this clonotype: A much more abundant neighbour one base away suggests this may be a read error. The J gene is TRBJ1-1, the V gene TRBV5-1, with D hard to call. Trimming removed 9 bases from V and 4 bases from J, with 10 bases in between. This CDR3 comprises 11 residues. CDR1 and CDR2 (germline): SGHRS, YFSETQ. The CDR3 sequence is CAMDPPTEAFF. Written as DNA, the CDR3 is TGCGCCATGGACCCACCCACTGAAGCTTTCTTT.

Many counts were recorded for this clonotype. The chain carries TRBV20-1 and TRBJ2-5, with 9 nucleotides matching TRBD1. The CDR3 contains 13 residues. The V segment lost 8 bases and the J segment 5 bases; nucleotides outside the gene matches: 9. The germline gives CDR1 DFQATT, CDR2 SNEGSKA (reference sequence). Here the CDR3 DNA reads TGCAGTTCCCGGGACAGGGCACAGGAGACCCAGTACTTC. Translated, it gives CSSRDRAQETQYF.

This chain connects TRBV10-3 to TRBJ2-5, with 9 bases lining up with TRBD1. After removal of 0 bases from V and 7 bases from J, the junction contained 9 bases not matched to a gene. CDR3 size: 16 residues. Germline V lookup: CDR1 ENHRY, CDR2 SYGVKD. The CDR3 here is CAISESPGQGFSTQYF. CDR3 nucleotides: TGTGCCATCAGTGAGTCGCCGGGACAGGGCTTTTCGACCCAGTACTTC.

This chain links TRBV10-3 with TRBJ1-4, with 9 bases aligning to TRBD1. V lost 6 bases to trimming and J lost 13 bases; unmatched junction nucleotides: 0. Germline values: CDR1 ENHRY, CDR2 SYGVKD. The CDR3 loop spans 10 amino acids. Here the CDR3 DNA reads TGTGCCATCAGGGACAGGGGACTGTTTTTT. This sequence encodes CAIRDRGLFF.

There are many counts of this clonotype. This chain uses TRBV12-3 or TRBV12-4 with TRBJ1-1; 7 bases match TRBD1. V dropped 3 bases and J dropped 7; count of bases not matched to a gene: 5. This CDR3 is 13 amino acids long. CDR3 region: CASSFIQGSEAFF. CDR3 DNA: TGTGCCAGCAGTTTCATACAGGGGAGTGAAGCTTTCTTT.

In its sample, this clonotype was seen many times. CDR3 sequence reads: CASSRQTYGYTF. The CDR3 DNA follows: TGTGCCAGCAGCCGACAGACCTATGGCTACACCTTC. The rearrangement uses TRBV11-3 and TRBJ1-2; D is possibly TRBD1 (5 bases). The V gene lost 5 bases and the J gene lost 4 bases, with 8 bases spanning the gap. The germline V gene encodes CDR1 SGHNT and CDR2 YENEEA. This CDR3 comprises 12 residues.

The chain couples TRBV7-9 to TRBJ2-2; D possibly corresponds to TRBD1 (6 bases). Per the germline V gene, CDR1 is SEHNR and CDR2 is FQNEAQ (reference sequence). Trimming cost V 5 bases and J 5 bases, with 15 bases left between them. This CDR3 is built from 15 residues. Here the CDR3 reads CASSPRQEETGELFF. The CDR3 DNA follows: TGTGCCAGCAGCCCTCGACAGGAAGAGACCGGGGAGCTGTTTTTT.

This clonotype was seen a few times. The gene calls are TRBV24-1 and TRBJ2-3; D may be TRBD2 (5 bases). Per the germline V gene, CDR1 is KGHDR and CDR2 is SFDVKD. Trimming stripped 1 base from V and 0 bases from J, with 13 bases between. This CDR3 spans 17 amino acids. CDR3 amino acids: CATSDFARTGSTDTQYF. The CDR3 DNA reads TGTGCCACCAGTGATTTTGCTCGGACGGGAAGCACAGATACGCAGTATTTT.